This TCR beta chain emerged from a study of blood T cell repertoires in COVID-19. Turning to the study itself: The United States, Italy and Spain were the sources of the acute and convalescent COVID-19 samples. Sources were T cells, B-cell-depleted T cells, or PBMCs; the material itself was cDNA or gDNA.

As handled by the study authors: For nucleated cells, counts were estimated from reference gene primer amplification. Sequenced by immunoSEQ multiplex PCR; TCRdb stores in-frame clones only, minus some. For V, J and clone size, that table is used; D and trimming come from the DNA. This table holds roughly 100,000 clones, roughly 72% found once. This clone was seen a handful of times. Trimming left V 2 bases short and J 0 bases short, with 2 bases between. This CDR3 is built from 13 residues. Germline loops: CDR1 SGHTA, CDR2 FQGNSA. Sequencing was done on a sample of peripheral blood. The chain recombines TRBV7-2 with TRBJ1-5; no clear D gene. This sequence was found in a man older than 75 with acute or convalescent COVID-19. The CDR3 region is CASSLHSNQPQHF. CDR3 nucleotide sequence: TGTGCCAGCAGCTTACATAGCAATCAGCCCCAGCATTTT.